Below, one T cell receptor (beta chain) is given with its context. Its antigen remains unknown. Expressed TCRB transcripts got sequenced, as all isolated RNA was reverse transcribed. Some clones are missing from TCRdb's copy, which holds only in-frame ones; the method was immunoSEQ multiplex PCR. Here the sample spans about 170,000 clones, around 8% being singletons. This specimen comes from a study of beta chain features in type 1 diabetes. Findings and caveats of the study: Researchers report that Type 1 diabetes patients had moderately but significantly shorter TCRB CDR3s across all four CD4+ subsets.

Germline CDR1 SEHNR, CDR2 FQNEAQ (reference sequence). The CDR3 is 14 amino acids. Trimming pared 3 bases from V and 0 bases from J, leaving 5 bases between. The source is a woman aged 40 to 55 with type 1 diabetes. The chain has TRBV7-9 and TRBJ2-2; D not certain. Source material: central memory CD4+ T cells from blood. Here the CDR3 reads CASSLQTNTGELFF. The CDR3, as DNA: TGTGCCAGCAGCTTGCAGACGAACACCGGGGAGCTGTTTTTT.